Shown below are 9 T cell receptor beta chains from a single sample sequenced in a study of CD8+CD57+ T cells in acquired aplastic anemia. Using genomic DNA as the template, TCR beta VDJ and CDR3 profiling was carried out. TCRdb independently ran MiXCR on the reads; one entry per CDR3 protein. Of 150,000 or so distinct CDR3 sequences in the sample, 40% to 55% were seen once. CD8+CD57+ cell expansion, shown by flow cytometry, had occurred in the patients selected for sequencing. The sample comprised sorted CD4+, CD8+, or CD8+CD57+ T cells (not recorded which) from PBMCs. Receptor source: a human donor with aplastic anemia.

The J gene is TRBJ1-4, the V gene TRBV2; no firm D call. The germline V gene has CDR1 SNHLY and CDR2 FYNNEI. The ends were cut back, 8 bases at V and 5 bases at J, with 18 bases in the middle. CDR3 length equals 15 residues. The CDR3 spells CASGGRGTVNEKLFF. DNA for the CDR3: TGTGCCAGCGGTGGACGTGGTACAGTGAATGAAAAACTGTTTTTT.

This clonotype was observed a handful of times. A read error may account for a junction end that differs from germline. This chain connects TRBV7-9 to TRBJ2-1; D gene unclear. CDR3 size: 12 residues. The germline gives CDR1 SEHNR, CDR2 FQNEAQ (reference sequence). The CDR3 sequence: CACSPFANERFF. CDR3 nucleotide sequence: TGTGCCTGCAGCCCTTTTGCTAATGAGCGGTTCTTC.

This clonotype has ten or more counts. This chain joins TRBV20-1 and TRBJ2-3, with D perhaps matching TRBD2 (5 bases). The CDR3 extends over 12 amino acids. CDR1 DFQATT and CDR2 SNEGSKA come from the germline V gene (reference sequence). Trimming removed 4 bases from V and 5 bases from J, with 10 bases in between. CDR3 sequence (DNA): TGCAGTGCTATGGGAGACCAAGATACGCAGTATTTT. This gives the protein CSAMGDQDTQYF.

About this clonotype: Without the conserved terminal phenylalanine or tryptophan, this CDR3 likely stems from a read error. The chain is built from TRBV5-1 and TRBJ2-5, with 7 nucleotides matching TRBD1. Germline V gene data show CDR1 as SGHRS and CDR2 as YFSETQ. This CDR3 spans 16 amino acids. With 0 bases clipped from V and 5 bases from J, the junction kept 10 bases outside the gene matches. The CDR3 region has the DNA TGCGCCAGCAGCTTGGCCGCAGGGGGTGGCGCGGAGACCCAGTACTCC. Encoded protein: CASSLAAGGGAETQYS.

This clonotype was detected many times. The rearrangement uses TRBV6-1 and TRBJ1-5, with 7 positions matching TRBD1. The CDR3 extends over 15 amino acids. Trimming removed 4 bases from V and 2 bases from J; junction bases left unmatched: 5. The germline V gene has CDR1 MNHNS and CDR2 SASEGT. This CDR3 reads CASSAGQVGNQPQHF. Written as DNA, the CDR3 is TGTGCCAGCAGTGCCGGACAGGTGGGCAATCAGCCCCAGCATTTT.

A note on this clonotype: Possible read error: a much larger clone is one base away. The chain carries TRBV12-3 or TRBV12-4 and TRBJ1-1; no firm D call. This CDR3 comprises 14 residues. CDR3 sequence reads: CASSFRVLNAEAFF. The CDR3 DNA sequence: TGTGCCAGCAGTTTTAGGGTATTGAACGCTGAAGCTTTCTTT.

The rearrangement links TRBV25-1 to TRBJ1-6; a possible D gene is TRBD1 (6 bases). The V end lost 4 bases, the J end lost 15 bases, and 16 bases lay between the germline ends. Germline CDR1 is MGHDK and CDR2 is SYGVNS. This CDR3 contains 13 residues. This chain's CDR3 is CASSGTQGQVLHF. The CDR3 DNA sequence: TGTGCCAGCAGTGGAACACAGGGACAAGTCCTCCACTTT. The variable domain in full, completed from reference TRBV25-1 and TRBJ1-6, reads EADIYQTPRYLVIGTGKKITLECSQTMGHDKMYWYQQDPGMELHLIHYSYGVNSTEKGDLSSESTVSRIRTEHFPLTLESARPSHTSQYLCASSGTQGQVLHFGNGTRLTVT.

The gene calls are TRBV24-1 and TRBJ2-2; 7 bases are shared with TRBD1. The germline gives CDR1 KGHDR, CDR2 SFDVKD. V trimming: 7 bases; J trimming: 3 bases; junction bases outside the gene matches: 1. The length of the CDR3 is 13 residues. Here the CDR3 reads CATSGQDTGELFF. CDR3 coding DNA: TGTGCCACCAGCGGACAGGACACCGGGGAGCTGTTTTTT.

The table lists this clonotype with many counts. The V gene is TRBV9, the J gene TRBJ1-3; D is uncertain. The CDR3 extends over 15 amino acids. Germline loops: CDR1 SGDLS, CDR2 YYNGEE. V lost 0 bases, J lost 3 bases, and 10 bases lay in between. CDR3 in amino acids: CASSVAGVSGNTIYF. As DNA, the CDR3 is TGTGCCAGCAGCGTAGCGGGAGTAAGTGGAAACACCATATATTTT.